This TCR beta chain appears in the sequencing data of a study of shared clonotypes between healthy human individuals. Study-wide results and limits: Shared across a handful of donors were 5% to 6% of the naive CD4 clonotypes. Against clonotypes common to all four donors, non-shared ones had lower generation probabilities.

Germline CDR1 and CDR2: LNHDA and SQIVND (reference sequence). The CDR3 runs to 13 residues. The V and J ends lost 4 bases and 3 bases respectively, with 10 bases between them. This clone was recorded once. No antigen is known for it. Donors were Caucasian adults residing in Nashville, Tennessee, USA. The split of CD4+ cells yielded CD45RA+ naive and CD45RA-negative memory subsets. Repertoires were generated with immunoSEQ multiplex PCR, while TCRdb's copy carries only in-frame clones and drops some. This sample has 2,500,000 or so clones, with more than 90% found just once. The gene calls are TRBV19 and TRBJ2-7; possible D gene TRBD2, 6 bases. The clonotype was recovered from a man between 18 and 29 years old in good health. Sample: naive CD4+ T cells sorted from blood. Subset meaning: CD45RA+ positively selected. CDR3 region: CASSSGVGYEQYF. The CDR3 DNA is TGTGCCAGTAGTAGCGGGGTTGGCTACGAGCAGTACTTC.